This T cell receptor (beta chain) originates from a study of T cell repertoires in cytomegalovirus infection (dated by TCRdb to between 2019 and 2020). Describing the broader study: The HLA type of each donor mattered for the analysis, because public TCR beta signatures pointed to carriage of CMV infection along with the matching HLA type.

Instrument on record: Illumina HiSeq 1500. TCRdb ran its own pipeline on the public reads, namely fastp trimming at Q25 and MiXCR clone calling, and kept in-frame beta chains. A single entry per CDR3 protein holds the most common genes and DNA from its merged rows. The sample data list around 450,000 distinct CDR3 sequences, and approximately 31% of these were observed just once. The biggest ten clones account for about an eighth of the sample. V loses 5 bases at its end and J loses 4 bases; junction bases beyond the gene matches: 10. The CDR3 holds 17 amino acids from the cysteine to the phenylalanine. The kept DNA is CDR3 alone, 51 bases in frame from the first base. The germline V gene gives CDR1 as SGHTA and CDR2 as FQGTGA. Comment on this clonotype: The target of this receptor is not known. Base quality data are lacking; no much larger clone is found one base away.

Broad study findings and their caveats: In both this cohort and an independent cohort of over 350 donors, the cumulative frequency of public TCR beta family members distinguished carriers of CMV infection plus the relevant HLA type. The ex vivo response was dominated by HLA-C-restricted CMV-specific TCR beta clonotypes, which also provided the single most frequent clonotype in two of eight donors.

The rearrangement combines TRBV7-3 with TRBJ2-1; TRBD1 aligns with 11 central bases. The sequence was obtained from a human donor in good health (CMV status not recorded). Some clones in this sample may be carry-over from other donors' samples. The sample was PBMCs. The encoded CDR3 is CASSPRTGGSSYNEQFF. The bases are TGTGCCAGCAGCCCTCGGACAGGGGGCTCGTCGTACAATGAGCAGTTCTTC.